A selection of T cell receptor beta chains follows, all from one sample in a study of CD8+CD57+ T cells in acquired aplastic anemia. TCRdb passed the reads through MiXCR, listing each CDR3 protein once. The sample contains 250,000 to 350,000 distinct CDR3 sequences, about three fifths of which appear only once. Material for sequencing was sorted CD4+, CD8+, or CD8+CD57+ T cells (not recorded which) from PBMCs. Receptor source: a human donor with aplastic anemia. The CDR3 runs from the conserved cysteine through the conserved F or W. D genes are given only for firm matches. Only some rows state a clone size, as once, few, many or a class for expanded clones.

d_call cdr3_length j_call clone_size v_call cdr3_aa cdr3_nt
. 14 TRBJ1-1 few TRBV30 CAWSRRTQNTEAFF TGTGCCTGGAGTCGTAGGACACAGAACACTGAAGCTTTCTTT
. 13 TRBJ1-1 . TRBV24-1 CATSVGRGTEAFF TGTGCCACCAGTGTGGGCAGGGGCACTGAAGCTTTCTTT
. 15 TRBJ1-3 . TRBV7-2 CASSLKWGAGNTIYF TGTGCCAGCAGCTTAAAGTGGGGAGCGGGAAACACCATATATTTT
. 15 TRBJ2-1 once TRBV24-1 CATSDSLDRPNEQFF TGTGCCACCAGTGATTCTCTGGACAGACCCAATGAGCAGTTCTTC
TRBD2 14 TRBJ2-1 . TRBV10-1 CASSAVLAGSGQFF TGCGCCAGCAGTGCAGTACTAGCGGGAAGTGGGCAGTTCTTC
. 14 TRBJ2-2 many TRBV11-3 CASSLEGRTGELFF TGTGCCAGCAGCTTAGAGGGGAGGACCGGGGAGCTGTTTTTT
. 15 TRBJ2-5 . TRBV24-1 CATSDLLGDQETQYF TGTGCCACCAGTGATTTGCTCGGAGACCAAGAGACCCAGTACTTC
. 16 TRBJ1-5 many TRBV3-1 CASSQGLGRGDQPQHF TGTGCCAGCAGCCAAGGCCTTGGCAGGGGAGATCAGCCCCAGCATTTT
. 16 TRBJ2-4 once TRBV20-1 CSATGPKAGTKNIQYF TGCAGTGCTACCGGGCCTAAGGCGGGAACCAAAAACATTCAGTACTTC
. 13 TRBJ2-6 many TRBV7-2 CASGFSGANVLTF TGTGCCAGCGGGTTCTCTGGGGCCAACGTCCTGACTTTC
. 14 TRBJ2-2 . TRBV19 CASSSGCGTGELFF TGTGCCAGTAGTAGCGGGTGTGGCACCGGGGAGCTGTTTTTT
TRBD2 16 TRBJ2-3 . TRBV7-8 CASSLSPAGATDTQYF TGTGCCAGCAGCTTAAGCCCAGCGGGGGCCACAGATACGCAGTATTTT
TRBD1 15 TRBJ1-3 . TRBV20-1 CSASYGQVSGNTIYF TGCAGTGCTAGCTATGGACAGGTCTCTGGAAACACCATATATTTT
. 13 TRBJ1-1 . TRBV7-6 CASRARGNTEAFF TGTGCCAGCAGGGCCCGGGGTAACACTGAAGCTTTCTTT
TRBD2 17 TRBJ2-5 . TRBV15 CATSRDRTSGEQETQYF TGTGCCACCAGCAGAGATCGGACTAGCGGGGAACAAGAGACCCAGTACTTC
. 14 TRBJ2-5 . TRBV29-1 CLAGCLATQETQYF TGCCTGGCGGGATGTTTGGCGACCCAAGAGACCCAGTACTTC
. 15 TRBJ2-7 few TRBV7-2 CASSSFTEPTYEQYF TGTGCCAGCAGCTCCTTCACGGAGCCCACCTACGAGCAGTACTTC
. 16 TRBJ1-1 . TRBV5-6 CASSSSPQNLNTEAFF TGTGCCAGCAGCTCCTCTCCACAAAACCTGAACACTGAAGCTTTCTTT
. 17 TRBJ2-7 . TRBV7-8 CASSFKRGAGTAYEQYF TGTGCCAGCAGCTTCAAACGGGGGGCGGGGACGGCCTACGAGCAGTACTTC
TRBD1 15 TRBJ1-2 . TRBV29-1 CSVTQGSHSNYGYTF TGCAGCGTAACACAGGGGTCCCATTCTAACTATGGCTACACCTTC
. 15 TRBJ2-5 few TRBV10-1 CASSESPLSPKTQYF TGCGCCAGCAGTGAGTCCCCTCTATCTCCTAAGACCCAGTACTTC
TRBD1 14 TRBJ1-6 . TRBV9 CASSVGQGGSPLHF TGCGCCAGCAGCGTAGGACAGGGTGGATCACCCCTCCACTTT
. 11 TRBJ2-7 many TRBV10-2 CASSTDHEQYF TGCGCCAGCAGTACGGATCACGAGCAGTACTTC
. 13 TRBJ1-1 . TRBV11-2 CASSFSWNTEAFF TGTGCCAGCAGCTTTTCTTGGAACACTGAAGCTTTCTTT
. 18 TRBJ1-2 many TRBV6-1 CASRPTELPRPEGYGYTF TGTGCCAGCAGGCCGACGGAATTACCGCGGCCCGAAGGTTATGGCTACACCTTC
. 15 TRBJ1-4 many TRBV3-1 CASSQAYGRNEKLFF TGTGCCAGCAGCCAAGCCTACGGTAGAAATGAAAAACTGTTTTTT
. 13 TRBJ1-6 . TRBV7-2 CASSRDFGSPLHF TGTGCCAGCAGCCGGGACTTTGGCTCACCCCTCCACTTT
TRBD1 16 TRBJ1-2 . TRBV5-4 CASSLARTTGACGYTF TGTGCCAGCAGCTTGGCCAGGACGACAGGGGCCTGTGGCTACACCTTC
TRBD1 15 TRBJ2-2 . TRBV2 CASSPDRVSTGELFF TGTGCCAGCAGTCCAGACAGGGTGAGCACCGGGGAGCTGTTTTTT
. 12 TRBJ2-7 . TRBV14 CASSQDRYEQYF TGTGCCAGCAGCCAAGATCGGTACGAGCAGTACTTC
TRBD2 16 TRBJ2-5 few TRBV4-2 CASSDGLAGGGETQYF TGTGCCAGCAGCGATGGACTAGCGGGAGGGGGAGAGACCCAGTACTTC
. 14 TRBJ2-7 . TRBV7-2 CASSLIGATYEQYF TGTGCCAGCAGCTTAATTGGGGCAACCTACGAGCAGTACTTC
. 14 TRBJ1-1 . TRBV20-1 CSAPAGRKNTEAFF TGCAGTGCCCCCGCAGGGCGAAAGAACACTGAAGCTTTCTTT
TRBD2 14 TRBJ2-7 . TRBV2 CASMVRRGSYEQYF TGTGCCAGCATGGTCCGGCGGGGGTCTTACGAGCAGTACTTC
. 16 TRBJ1-3 once TRBV5-1 CASSLATTASANTIDF TGCGCCAGCAGCTTGGCCACAACGGCCTCTGCAAACACCATAGATTTT
TRBD2 15 TRBJ2-1 . TRBV7-8 CASSPGGRGINEQFF TGTGCCAGCAGCCCGGGAGGACGGGGGATCAATGAGCAGTTCTTC
TRBD1 14 TRBJ1-1 . TRBV7-9 CASSPRDRLAEAFF TGTGCCAGCAGCCCCCGGGACAGGCTCGCTGAAGCTTTCTTT